This T cell receptor beta chain was obtained from a study of T cells in Graves' hyperthyroidism and ophthalmopathy. Researchers took RNA transcripts and amplified the TCR beta CDR3 regions from them. TCR CDR3 underwent first-round RT-PCR with the HTBI primer set. Via MiXCR, TCRdb re-called the multiplex PCR reads, giving one row per CDR3 protein. Of around 700,000 distinct CDR3 sequences listed, just over 35% were seen once; the top ten hold roughly 31%. Between the trimmed V and J ends, which lost 4 bases and 7 bases, there was a span of 17 bases. The V gene's germline CDR1 is SGDLS and CDR2 YYNGEE. The CDR3 consists of 14 residues. The study's findings and limits: In simple terms, a model built on 13 V-J features told ophthalmopathy apart from stable hyperthyroidism. Most thyroid-expanded clonotypes above 0.001 were also found in blood.

This clonotype was observed a few times. No antigen is known for it. The V gene is TRBV9, the J gene TRBJ1-2, with a weak D call TRBD1 (5 bases). The clonotype originates from a woman between 40 and 50 years old with Graves' hyperthyroidism. The sequenced sample consisted of blood. Here the CDR3 reads CASSFRDSGGGYTF. The CDR3, as DNA: TGTGCCAGCAGCTTCCGGGACTCCGGTGGTGGCTACACCTTC.